One and the same sample provided the 9 T cell receptor beta chains below, sequenced in a study of cytomegalovirus exposure and HLA in healthy donors. Amplification used 60 Vbeta primers and 13 Jbeta primers. Sequenced by immunoSEQ multiplex PCR; TCRdb stores in-frame clones only, minus some. Altogether about 130,000 clones are present, around three quarters being singletons, with the ten largest covering 8.9%. The source material was PBMCs. The receptors come from a man aged 25-40 years in good health and CMV-seropositive.

A few counts support this clone. The chain joins TRBV4-1 to TRBJ1-3; D uncertain. With 1 base removed from V and 4 bases from J, the gap between germline ends came to 17 bases. Germline V gene lookup returns CDR1 MGHRA and CDR2 YSYEKL. CDR3 length equals 17 residues. The CDR3 DNA reads TGCGCCAGCAGCCAAGTAGGTGACATGCGTCTAGGAAACACCATATATTTT. This gives the protein CASSQVGDMRLGNTIYF.

This chain joins TRBV27 and TRBJ1-1; D may be TRBD1 (6 bases). The V end was cut by 0 bases, the J end by 3 bases, with 17 bases between. This CDR3 comprises 17 residues. Per germline, CDR1 MNHEY and CDR2 SMNVEV (reference sequence). CDR3 DNA: TGTGCCAGCAGTTTATCCCCCCCGACAGGCCTCTACACTGAAGCTTTCTTT. Its translation is CASSLSPPTGLYTEAFF.

As concerns this clone: One junction end does not reproduce the germline sequence, and a read error may be involved. J is TRBJ1-3 and V is TRBV6-1; D ambiguous. The CDR3 consists of 12 residues. Per the germline V gene, CDR1 is MNHNS and CDR2 is SASEGT. The CDR3 loop is CASSESLSLQDF. The CDR3 DNA reads TGTGCCAGCAGTGAAAGTCTATCGCTTCAGGATTTT.

The chain uses TRBV20-1 and TRBJ1-2; D possibly corresponds to TRBD1 (6 bases). V lost 5 bases and J 4 bases, leaving 8 bases between the germline ends. CDR1 DFQATT and CDR2 SNEGSKA come from the germline V gene (reference sequence). This CDR3 region has 11 residues. The CDR3 DNA reads TGCAGTGCTGGACAGTCCTATGGCTACACCTTC. It codes for CSAGQSYGYTF.

The V gene is TRBV7-8, the J gene TRBJ1-4, with a weak D call TRBD1 (5 bases). CDR1 and CDR2 from the germline V gene are SGHVS and FQNEAQ. V dropped 5 bases and J dropped 13 bases, with 26 bases sitting between them. The CDR3 has 16 residues. The CDR3 region is CASSRSIGPGLRRLFF. Written as DNA, the CDR3 is TGTGCCAGCAGCCGGTCCATCGGTCCGGGACTGCGACGACTGTTTTTT.

The rearrangement uses TRBV6-1 and TRBJ1-2; TRBD1 matches at 7 bases. Looked up from germline, CDR1 is MNHNS and CDR2 is SASEGT. V lost 5 bases, J lost 5 bases, and 11 bases stayed unmatched. The CDR3 loop spans 15 amino acids. The CDR3 is CASSPLNRGRYGYTF. DNA for the CDR3: TGTGCCAGCAGTCCCTTAAACAGGGGAAGATATGGCTACACCTTC.

This clone showed up just once. This chain connects TRBV6-5 to TRBJ1-1; 7 bases line up with TRBD1. This CDR3 is 15 amino acids long. V lost 5 bases, J lost 0 bases, and 6 bases stayed unmatched. Looked up from germline, CDR1 is MNHEY and CDR2 is SVGAGI. The CDR3 DNA is TGTGCCAGCAGTCCTAACGACAGGGTGAACACTGAAGCTTTCTTT. Amino acid sequence: CASSPNDRVNTEAFF.

The J gene is TRBJ2-7, the V gene TRBV19; D gene unclear. Trimming removed 3 bases at V and 3 bases at J, with 6 bases between. CDR3 size: 12 residues. Germline V gene lookup returns CDR1 LNHDA and CDR2 SQIVND (reference sequence). In nucleotides, the CDR3 is TGTGCCAGTAGTATTCCAGACTACGAGCAGTACTTC. Residues: CASSIPDYEQYF.

The rearrangement links TRBV7-6 to TRBJ2-7, with D perhaps TRBD2 (7 bases). This CDR3 contains 13 residues. Trimming removed 4 bases from V and 6 bases from J, with 13 bases in between. Per the germline V gene, CDR1 is SGHVS and CDR2 is FNYEAQ. The CDR3 sequence is CASSYGGLGEQYF. The CDR3 nucleotides are TGTGCCAGCAGCTACGGGGGGCTTGGCGAGCAGTACTTC.